This TCR beta chain appears in the sequencing data of a study of OX40 agonist ivuxolimab in advanced cancers. The wider study: The study treated patients with ivuxolimab, an agonistic anti-OX40 (CD134) antibody. Study outcomes and limitations: Among the lowest peripheral clonal expansion occurred in 0.1-3.0 mg/kg partial responders.

Some clones are missing from TCRdb's copy, which holds only in-frame ones; the method was immunoSEQ multiplex PCR. In the table there are 35,000 to 45,000 clones, 89% of which are singletons. This clone came up a few times. Its antigen is unidentified. From germline, CDR1 is SNHLY and CDR2 FYNNEI. Trimming at V came to 3 bases and at J to 0 bases, leaving 4 bases not matched to a gene. The CDR3 contains 16 residues. Sample: CD4+ or CD8+ T cells sorted from blood, taken in a trial of the OX40 agonist ivuxolimab. The origin of this receptor is an adult with an advanced solid tumor such as melanoma, head and neck, liver or kidney cancer. This rearrangement joins TRBV2 to TRBJ1-5; TRBD1 matches 8 bases. CDR3 loop: CASSEGQAGSNQPQHF. The DNA for the CDR3 is TGTGCCAGCAGTGAGGGACAGGCAGGTAGCAATCAGCCCCAGCATTTT.